Sequencing of this TCR beta chain was carried out in a study of T cell repertoires in aging, cancer and after chemotherapy. Rearranged V-D-J TRB sequences were amplified with a mixed TRB-A/B primer pool. TCRdb fed the multiplex PCR reads into MiXCR, producing one record per CDR3 protein. The sample has 4,500 to 7,000 distinct CDR3 sequences; under 45% are singletons. V gave up 2 bases and J gave up 2 bases, with 9 bases separating them. This CDR3 is 15 amino acids long. Germline assignment: CDR1 MNHEY and CDR2 SVGAGI. In its sample, this clonotype was seen a few times. The template was genomic DNA from peripheral blood, not RNA.

The specimen sequenced was blood. V is TRBV6-5 and J is TRBJ2-2; no clear D gene. The sequence came from a human donor in good health. The CDR3 here is CASSYGGVNTGELFF. DNA of the CDR3: TGTGCCAGCAGTTACGGCGGAGTAAACACCGGGGAGCTGTTTTTT.